This T cell receptor (beta chain) originates from a study of sequential checkpoint blockade in melanoma. In the study overall: First-line arms were nivolumab then ipilimumab, or the reverse, randomized 1:1.

The protocol was immunoSEQ multiplex PCR, while the TCRdb copy is restricted to in-frame clones and leaves out a portion. The top ten clones hold about 22% of a sample with around 15,000 clones, 90% to 95% of them seen once. Treatment: randomized to nivolumab then ipilimumab (arm A) or the reverse (arm B). None of the patients previously received DNA-damaging chemotherapy. From thawed PBMCs, live CD3+CD8+ cells negative for CD19 and CD56 were sorted. CDR3 size: 14 residues. Trimming shortened V by 0 bases and J by 8 bases, and 14 bases separated the two germline ends. In germline, CDR1 is SGDLS, CDR2 YYNGEE.

The chain uses TRBV9 and TRBJ1-2; no reliable D call. This receptor was identified in a human donor with melanoma. The material sequenced was CD8+ T cells sorted from blood (inferred from file names), taken from a patient given nivolumab and ipilimumab in sequence. The CDR3 sequence: CASSVASRQRGYTF. The CDR3 bases are TGTGCCAGCAGCGTAGCCTCTCGACAAAGGGGCTACACCTTC. The full variable domain, with the rest looked up from reference TRBV9 and TRBJ1-2, is DSGVTQTPKHLITATGQRVTLRCSPRSGDLSVYWYQQSLDQGLQFLIQYYNGEERAKGNILERFSAQQFPDLHSELNLSSLELGDSALYFCASSVASRQRGYTFGSGTRLTVV.